This TCR beta chain was documented in a study of CD8+ T cells in alopecia areata. Germline loops: CDR1 GKSSPN, CDR2 SITVG. The CDR3 is made up of 13 amino acids. A few counts support this clone. Mouse gene names apply. From the germline J gene comes the end of the CDR3, since the read stops 4 residues before it. The same CDR3 arises from other DNA sequences in this sample as well. Sequencing relied on a cDNA template that was reverse transcribed from extracted RNA. Assay: immunoSEQ multiplex PCR; the TCRdb copy retains only in-frame clones and omits some. Recorded here are 200,000 to 300,000 clones, none singletons. The authors sorted pooled cutaneous lymph node cells using CD4, CD8alpha, NKG2D, NKG2ACE and other markers.

The source material was CD4+ T cells sorted from a lymph node. The receptor was isolated from a C3H/HeJ mouse with alopecia areata. This line is of MHC haplotype H2-k. This chain uses TRBV31 with TRBJ2-5; D possibly corresponds to TRBD1 (5 bases). The CDR3 DNA, read in part, is TGTGCCTGGAGTCTTCAGGGCGGGGAC. This sequence encodes CAWSLQGGD. The whole CDR3 region reads CAWSLQGGDTQYF.